This TCR beta chain originates from a study of Graves' ophthalmopathy and Graves' hyperthyroidism. Study-level background: Specimen type is peripheral blood, obtained at initial diagnosis before any treatment.

Whole-study findings and limits: In predicting ophthalmopathy progression, the model reached about 69% sensitivity and 72.22% specificity.

The trim removed 2 bases at V and 5 bases at J, leaving 6 bases unmatched. The germline gives CDR1 LGHNT, CDR2 FRNRAP. This CDR3 is 14 amino acids long. Absence of ophthalmopathy within 18 months of follow-up defined stable hyperthyroidism. Hyperthyroidism patients had new diagnoses, durations under 2 months, and ages of 18 to 65. In the case of this clonotype: Its antigen remains unidentified.

Transcripts of RNA were the source for amplifying TCR beta CDR3 regions. RT-PCR with HTBI primers came first, then second-round multiplex PCR. TCRdb passed the multiplex PCR reads through MiXCR, listing each CDR3 protein once. The table shows hundreds of thousands of distinct CDR3 sequences, with about 20% occurring only once. The sequencing sample was made of peripheral blood. The sequence came from a woman in her late teens or twenties with stable Graves' hyperthyroidism. Some clones in this sample may be carry-over from other donors' samples. The gene calls are TRBV12-5 and TRBJ2-7; TRBD2 matches 7 bases. CDR3 protein: CASGLSRGIHEQYF. The CDR3 nucleotides read TGTGCTAGTGGTTTGTCGCGGGGGATCCACGAGCAGTACTTC.